These T cell receptor beta chains were read from a single sample in a study of blood T cell repertoires in COVID-19. Measured with immunoSEQ multiplex PCR; TCRdb has only the in-frame clones, and not every one. The repertoire holds 150,000 to 200,000 clones, with around 85% as singletons. The sequencing sample was made of peripheral blood. All receptors derive from a woman between 70 and 85 years old with acute or convalescent COVID-19. Each CDR3 is given with its conserved first and last residue. D genes are given only for firm matches. A clone size is listed for some rows: how often the clone was seen (once, few, many), or a class if it is expanded.

TRBV9,TRBJ1-4,NA,14,NA,CASSSRSLQGELFF,TGTGCCAGCAGCTCCCGCTCCTTACAGGGAGAACTGTTTTTT
TRBV7-2,TRBJ1-6,NA,19,NA,CASSWVGVVGGSYNSPLHF,TGTGCCAGCAGCTGGGTTGGGGTTGTAGGGGGCTCCTATAATTCACCCCTCCACTTT
TRBV18,TRBJ1-4,few,15,TRBD1,CASSPPFGTGEKLFF,TGTGCCAGCTCACCTCCGTTTGGGACAGGTGAAAAACTGTTTTTT
TRBV11-2,TRBJ2-1,once,15,TRBD2,CASSLTSGSTDEQFF,TGTGCCAGCAGCCTGACTAGCGGGAGCACCGATGAGCAGTTCTTC
TRBV7-9,TRBJ2-5,NA,16,TRBD1,CASSPGTGNFQETQYF,TGTGCCAGCAGCCCTGGGACAGGAAACTTCCAAGAGACCCAGTACTTC
TRBV5-8,TRBJ2-3,few,14,TRBD2,CASSPGGPSDTQYF,TGTGCCAGCAGCCCGGGGGGGCCCTCAGATACGCAGTATTTT
TRBV5-1,TRBJ1-1,NA,15,NA,CASSLEWQGNTEAFF,TGCGCCAGCAGCTTGGAGTGGCAGGGAAACACTGAAGCTTTCTTT
TRBV6-5,TRBJ2-7,NA,14,TRBD1,CASSYGQGAYEQYF,TGTGCCAGCAGCTACGGACAGGGGGCCTACGAGCAGTACTTC
TRBV3-1/TRBV3-2,TRBJ2-3,once,14,TRBD1,CASSQGQGGDTQYF,TGTGCCAGCAGCCAGGGACAGGGTGGCGATACGCAGTATTTT
TRBV10-3,TRBJ1-1,NA,15,TRBD1,CAISALQGSDTEAFF,TGTGCCATCAGTGCCCTACAGGGGTCCGATACTGAAGCTTTCTTT
TRBV10-3,TRBJ1-2,few,14,TRBD1,CAISLTGENYGYTF,TGTGCCATCAGTCTGACAGGGGAAAACTATGGCTACACCTTC
TRBV11-3,TRBJ2-3,NA,12,NA,CASSFNSDTQYF,TGTGCCAGCAGCTTCAACTCAGATACGCAGTATTTT
TRBV25-1,TRBJ1-1,once,13,TRBD1,CASSGDRGTEAFF,TGTGCCAGCAGTGGCGACAGGGGGACTGAAGCTTTCTTT
TRBV6-5,TRBJ2-1,NA,11,NA,CASRYYNEQFF,TGTGCCAGCAGATACTACAATGAGCAGTTCTTC
TRBV18,TRBJ1-6,NA,15,NA,CASSRTAKYNSPLHF,TGTGCCAGCTCACGGACAGCCAAATATAATTCACCCCTCCACTTT
TRBV2,TRBJ1-1,NA,14,NA,CASSAGTKNTEAFF,TGTGCCAGCAGTGCCGGGACAAAGAACACTGAAGCTTTCTTT
TRBV2,TRBJ2-3,once,16,TRBD2,CASSQMGGAGTDTQYF,TGTGCCAGCAGTCAAATGGGAGGGGCCGGCACAGATACGCAGTATTTT
TRBV6-5,TRBJ1-1,NA,13,NA,CASISPSNTEAFF,TGTGCCAGCATAAGCCCATCGAACACTGAAGCTTTCTTT
TRBV3-1/TRBV3-2,TRBJ1-6,NA,13,NA,CASSHEGISPLHF,TGTGCCAGCAGCCATGAGGGAATCTCACCCCTCCACTTT
TRBV28,TRBJ1-5,NA,16,TRBD1,CASSTPRDRRNQPQHF,TGTGCCAGCAGTACCCCCCGGGACAGGCGCAATCAGCCCCAGCATTTT
TRBV27,TRBJ1-5,once,15,TRBD1,CASSSEYRGGQPQHF,TGTGCCAGCAGTTCCGAATACAGGGGCGGGCAGCCCCAGCATTTT
TRBV2,TRBJ2-1,NA,14,NA,CASTFLAPDNEQFF,TGTGCCAGCACCTTCCTAGCCCCTGACAATGAGCAGTTCTTC
TRBV18,TRBJ2-5,NA,14,TRBD1,CASSPGQEQETQYF,TGTGCCAGCTCACCGGGACAGGAGCAAGAGACCCAGTACTTC
TRBV5-1,TRBJ2-2,NA,14,NA,CASEGEARPGELFF,TGCGCCAGCGAAGGGGAGGCAAGGCCCGGGGAGCTGTTTTTT
TRBV7-2,TRBJ2-2,NA,14,NA,CASSLDRNTGELFF,TGTGCCAGCAGTCTGGACAGGAACACCGGGGAGCTGTTTTTT
TRBV5-4,TRBJ1-6,NA,16,NA,CASSLVAAVINSPLHF,TGTGCCAGCAGCTTGGTTGCGGCAGTTATTAATTCACCCCTCCACTTT
TRBV3-1/TRBV3-2,TRBJ1-2,NA,12,NA,CASSQSRSGYTF,TGTGCCAGCAGCCAATCCAGATCCGGCTACACCTTC
TRBV29-1,TRBJ2-3,NA,14,TRBD2,CSVGLAGVEDTQYF,TGCAGCGTTGGATTAGCGGGAGTTGAAGATACGCAGTATTTT
TRBV5-1,TRBJ2-7,NA,16,NA,CASSLASARGTYEQYF,TGCGCCAGCAGCTTGGCCTCGGCCAGGGGCACCTACGAGCAGTACTTC
TRBV30,TRBJ2-1,NA,14,TRBD2,CAWKLAGAYNEQFF,TGTGCCTGGAAACTAGCGGGGGCCTACAATGAGCAGTTCTTC
TRBV6-6,TRBJ1-2,NA,14,NA,CASRGGESDYGYTF,TGTGCCAGCAGGGGGGGGGAGTCGGACTATGGCTACACCTTC
TRBV5-6,TRBJ1-3,NA,15,NA,CASSALTYSGNTIYF,TGTGCCAGCAGCGCTTTGACTTACTCTGGAAACACCATATATTTT
TRBV10-1,TRBJ2-2,once,13,NA,CASLGAGAGELFF,TGCGCCAGCTTGGGAGCAGGGGCCGGGGAGCTGTTTTTT
TRBV9,TRBJ2-3,NA,14,NA,CASSVSGASDTQYF,TGTGCCAGCAGCGTATCAGGGGCATCGGATACGCAGTATTTT
TRBV7-9,TRBJ2-1,NA,15,TRBD1,CASRAGTGVANEQFF,TGTGCCAGCAGGGCCGGGACAGGGGTGGCCAATGAGCAGTTCTTC
TRBV5-8,TRBJ1-6,NA,13,NA,CASSLSFGSPLHF,TGTGCCAGCAGCTTGTCTTTCGGTTCACCCCTCCACTTT
TRBV28,TRBJ1-2,NA,16,NA,CASSLSQYEANYGYTF,TGTGCCAGCAGTCTCAGTCAGTATGAAGCTAACTATGGCTACACCTTC
TRBV7-9,TRBJ1-5,NA,13,NA,CASSLTANQPQHF,TGTGCCAGCAGCTTAACAGCCAATCAGCCCCAGCATTTT
TRBV7-2,TRBJ1-6,few,15,NA,CASSLGTGGVLPLHF,TGTGCCAGCAGCTTAGGTACAGGTGGGGTCTTACCCCTCCACTTT
TRBV5-1,TRBJ2-5,NA,16,TRBD1,CASSLGQGAGFETQYF,TGCGCCAGCAGCTTGGGACAGGGGGCAGGTTTTGAGACCCAGTACTTC
TRBV9,TRBJ1-1,NA,15,TRBD1,CASSATGTGNTEAFF,TGTGCCAGCAGCGCGACCGGGACAGGGAACACTGAAGCTTTCTTT
TRBV21-1,TRBJ2-1,NA,14,NA,CASSKALGGNEQFF,TGTGCCAGCAGCAAAGCCCTGGGGGGGAATGAGCAGTTCTTC
TRBV18,TRBJ1-3,NA,11,NA,CASSPRGPIYF,TGTGCCAGCTCACCAAGGGGCCCCATATATTTT
TRBV6-5,TRBJ2-2,NA,15,NA,CATMGVTGTTGELFF,TGTGCCACCATGGGGGTAACAGGGACAACCGGGGAGCTGTTTTTT
TRBV7-9,TRBJ1-1,NA,17,NA,CASSLRGVGRVTNEAFF,TGTGCCAGCAGCCTAAGGGGCGTGGGTCGGGTTACTAATGAAGCTTTCTTT
TRBV6-6,TRBJ1-1,NA,16,TRBD1,CASTKSGTGRNTEAFF,TGTGCCAGCACTAAATCCGGGACAGGACGAAACACTGAAGCTTTCTTT
TRBV20-1,TRBJ1-1,NA,14,NA,CSASSRGANTEAFF,TGCAGTGCTAGTAGCAGGGGCGCGAACACTGAAGCTTTCTTT
TRBV18,TRBJ1-1,NA,14,NA,CASSPNTGNTEAFF,TGTGCCAGCTCACCTAATACAGGGAACACTGAAGCTTTCTTT